This TCR beta chain originates from a study of T cells after somatic rescue of genetic block. Clones were read by immunoSEQ multiplex PCR, and TCRdb kept only the in-frame ones, dropping some. This sample yields roughly 13,000 clones, of which 73% are seen a single time; about 21% belongs to the top ten. The sequence derives from a boy between 10 and 17 years old. The sample comprised peripheral blood mononuclear cells (PBMCs).

CDR3 protein: CASSQSAEGFSPLHF. In nucleotides, the CDR3 is TGTGCCAGCTCACAATCGGCGGAGGGCTTTTCACCCCTCCACTTT. V usage is TRBV18 and J usage is TRBJ1-6; D is unclear. Germline V gene data show CDR1 as KGHSH and CDR2 as LQKENI. The V end was cut by 4 bases, the J end by 9 bases, with 16 bases between. The CDR3 is 15 residues long.